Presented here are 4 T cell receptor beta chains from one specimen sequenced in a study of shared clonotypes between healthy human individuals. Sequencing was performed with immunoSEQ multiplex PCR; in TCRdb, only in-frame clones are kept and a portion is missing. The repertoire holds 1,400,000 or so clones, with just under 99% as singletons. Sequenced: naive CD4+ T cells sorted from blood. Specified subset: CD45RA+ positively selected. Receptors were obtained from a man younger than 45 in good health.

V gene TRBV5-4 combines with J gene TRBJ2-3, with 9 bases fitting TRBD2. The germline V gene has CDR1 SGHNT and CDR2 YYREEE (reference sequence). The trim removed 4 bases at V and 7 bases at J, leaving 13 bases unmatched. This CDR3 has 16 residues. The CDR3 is CASSEGTSPVIYTQYF. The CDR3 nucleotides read TGTGCCAGCAGCGAAGGGACTAGCCCGGTTATATATACGCAGTATTTT.

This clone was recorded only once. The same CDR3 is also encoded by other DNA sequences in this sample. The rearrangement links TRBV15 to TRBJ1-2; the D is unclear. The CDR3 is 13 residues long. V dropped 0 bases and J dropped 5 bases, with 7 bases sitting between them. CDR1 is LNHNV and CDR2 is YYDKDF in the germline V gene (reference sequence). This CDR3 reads CATSREGGYGYTF. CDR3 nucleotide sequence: TGTGCCACCAGCAGAGAGGGAGGGTATGGCTACACCTTC.

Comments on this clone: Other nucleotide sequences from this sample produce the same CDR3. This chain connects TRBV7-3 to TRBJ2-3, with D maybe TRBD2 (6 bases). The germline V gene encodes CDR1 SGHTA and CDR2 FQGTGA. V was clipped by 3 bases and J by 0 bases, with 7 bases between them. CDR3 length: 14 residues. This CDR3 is CASSFGGSTDTQYF. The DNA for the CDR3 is TGTGCCAGCAGCTTCGGGGGAAGCACAGATACGCAGTATTTT.

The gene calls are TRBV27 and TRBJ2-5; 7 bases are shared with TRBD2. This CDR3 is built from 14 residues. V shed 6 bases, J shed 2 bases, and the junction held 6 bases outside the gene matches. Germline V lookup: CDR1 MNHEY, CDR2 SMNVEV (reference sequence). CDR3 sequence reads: CASRRPGLQETQYF. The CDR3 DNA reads TGTGCCAGCAGACGACCGGGACTACAAGAGACCCAGTACTTC.